These T cell receptor beta chains were read from a single sample in a study of post-analysis software for immune sequencing data. TCRdb redid the calling of the PCR reads with MiXCR, one entry per CDR3 protein. Among 380,000 or so distinct CDR3 sequences, roughly 38% were seen once, and the ten largest hold around an eighth. The sequencing sample was made of blood. The receptor source for this set is a girl between 5 and 17 years old with multiple sclerosis. Each CDR3 is given without its conserved first and last residue.

V gene,CDR3 protein
TRBV5-1,ASSRGRLDSPLH
TRBV25-1,ASSERAGAPGANVLT
TRBV5-1,ASSLYRSGVSYEQY
TRBV4-1,ASSLAGEGGNSPLH
TRBV3-1,ASSQDIGSPLH
TRBV6-6,ASSYSGQLGAYNEQF
TRBV4-2,ASSQDLGTGPYEQY
TRBV10-3,ATGGRSRETQY
TRBV6-2/TRBV6-3,ASSLQLAGGSTDTQY
TRBV4-3,ASSQGRHVYYGYT
TRBV29-1,SVEDLGRGAPGT
TRBV25-1,ASNSPGGGTEAF
TRBV5-6,ASTQQVGGYT
TRBV29-1,SVEFDRSYEQY
TRBV12-3/TRBV12-4,ASRQENYGYT
TRBV20-1,SAPQTSGGAGEQY